The 32 T cell receptor beta chains in this list originate from one sample, sequenced in a study of blood T cells in healthy people across ages. PCR was performed a second time for about 7 to 11 cycles using a sample-barcoded 5' primer and a J-beta primer mix. One entry per CDR3 protein, called by TCRdb with MiXCR from the 5' RACE reads. The top ten clones hold less than 25% of a sample with 730,000 or so distinct CDR3 sequences, more than 40% of them seen once. Sequences were obtained from blood. These receptor sequences come from an older woman in good health.

Worth noting for this clonotype: A read error may produce the germline difference seen at one junction end. The chain uses TRBV9 and TRBJ2-4; D ambiguous. This CDR3 contains 16 residues. Germline CDR1 SGDLS, CDR2 YYNGEE. In DNA form, the CDR3 reads TGTGCCAGCAGCGTAGATCTGGGCGTCGGCAAAAACACTCAGTACTTC. Its protein is CASSVDLGVGKNTQYF.

V gene TRBV9 combines with J gene TRBJ2-1, with D maybe TRBD1 (6 bases). The germline V and J ends were trimmed by 2 bases and 1 base, with 10 bases remaining between them. Germline CDR1 reads SGDLS; CDR2 reads YYNGEE. This CDR3 has 15 amino acids. CDR3 sequence reads: CASSVGTGSYNEQFF. CDR3 nucleotides: TGTGCCAGCAGCGTCGGCACAGGGTCCTACAATGAGCAGTTCTTC.

This clonotype was observed a few times. The rearrangement links TRBV6-4 to TRBJ1-2; no clear D gene. V gave up 2 bases and J gave up 7 bases, with 11 bases separating them. The CDR3 has 13 residues. CDR1 MRHNA and CDR2 SNTAGT come from the germline V gene. The CDR3 here is CASSDDGQAGYTF. The CDR3 DNA is TGTGCCAGCAGTGACGATGGGCAGGCTGGCTACACCTTC.

On this clonotype itself: This clone may be a read error of a much larger clone one base away. The gene calls are TRBV2 and TRBJ2-1; 7 bases match TRBD2. Germline V gives CDR1 SNHLY, CDR2 FYNNEI. CDR3 length equals 15 residues. With V trimmed by 5 bases and J by 8 bases, 12 bases remained unmatched. This CDR3 reads CASSPTSRWYYEQFF. CDR3 nucleotides: TGTGCCAGCAGTCCGACTAGCAGGTGGTACTATGAGCAGTTCTTC.

This clonotype has only a few counts. The rearrangement links TRBV4-2 to TRBJ2-5; no definite D call. The germline CDR1 and CDR2 sequences are LGHNA and YNFKEQ. The V and J ends lost 0 bases and 5 bases respectively, with 7 bases between them. This CDR3 region has 13 residues. CDR3 coding DNA: TGTGCCAGCAGCCAAGATGTGGTCGAGACCCAGTACTTC. It codes for CASSQDVVETQYF.

This clonotype was picked up a small number of times. The chain recombines TRBV4-2 with TRBJ1-1; tentatively, D is TRBD1 (5 bases). From germline, CDR1 is LGHNA and CDR2 YNFKEQ. The CDR3 has 15 residues. The V gene lost 3 bases and the J gene lost 1 base, with 12 bases spanning the gap. In DNA form, the CDR3 reads TGTGCCAGCAGCCAGGGGCTGGGGGGGAACACTGAAGCTTTCTTT. This translates into CASSQGLGGNTEAFF.

The sample holds a few counts of this clonotype. The chain links TRBV3-1 to TRBJ2-7, with 12 bases identical to TRBD2. The CDR3 is 15 residues long. V was pared by 3 bases and J by 4 bases, with 4 bases of the junction left unmatched. Looked up from germline, CDR1 is LGHDT and CDR2 is YNNKEL (reference sequence). Here the CDR3 DNA reads TGTGCCAGCAGCCATAGGACTAGCGGGGTTTACGAGCAGTACTTC. Translating gives CASSHRTSGVYEQYF.

This clonotype was seen just once. A read error is possible here, since a much larger clone lies one base away. V and J are TRBV12-3 or TRBV12-4 and TRBJ2-7, with D perhaps matching TRBD2 (5 bases). The CDR3 runs 13 residues. The V and J ends lost 3 bases and 6 bases respectively, with 12 bases between them. The CDR3 DNA reads as TGTGCCAGCAGTTTGAGACGGGAAGGCGAGCAGTACTTC. Its translation is CASSLRREGEQYF.

On this clonotype: A clone one base away is much larger, so this may be a read error. The V call is TRBV5-1, the J call TRBJ2-7; 13 bases are shared with TRBD2. Germline V gene lookup returns CDR1 SGHRS and CDR2 YFSETQ. The CDR3 covers 15 residues. J gave up 4 bases and V 4 bases, and 5 bases lay outside the gene matches. In nucleotides, the CDR3 is TGCGCCAGCAGCGCCGGGACTAGCGGGAAGTACGAGCAGTACTTC. Encoded protein: CASSAGTSGKYEQYF. The whole variable domain, remainder taken from reference TRBV5-1 and TRBJ2-7, is KAGVTQTPRYLIKTRGQQVTLSCSPISGHRSVSWYQQTPGQGLQFLFEYFSETQRNKGNFPGRFSGRQFSNSRSEMNVSTLELGDSALYLCASSAGTSGKYEQYFGPGTRLTVT.

J is TRBJ2-1 and V is TRBV11-2; D gene ambiguous. The V end was cut by 1 base, the J end by 6 bases, with 13 bases between. Germline V gene lookup returns CDR1 SGHAT and CDR2 FQNNGV. CDR3 size: 15 residues. The chain's CDR3 is CASSLGVKAVNEQFF. The CDR3 nucleotides read TGTGCCAGCAGCTTAGGGGTCAAGGCGGTCAATGAGCAGTTCTTC.

The chain links TRBV4-2 to TRBJ2-4; weak D call: TRBD2 (6 bases). The DNA end favors TRBJ2-7, so the J call may be wrong. Germline V gene data show CDR1 as LGHNA and CDR2 as YNFKEQ. CDR3 length: 15 residues. CDR3 in DNA: TGTGCCAGCAGCCAAGCGGGAGTTGGGACCTACGAGCAGTACTTC. Protein sequence: CASSQAGVGTYEQYF.

Concerning this clonotype itself: A much larger clone lies one base from this, so it may be a read error. This chain uses TRBV29-1 with TRBJ2-3; a weak D match, TRBD2 (6 bases). This CDR3 is built from 16 residues. In germline, CDR1 is SQVTM, CDR2 ANQGSEA. The CDR3 sequence: CSIEDPWDGSTDTQYF. The CDR3, as DNA: TGCAGCATTGAAGATCCCTGGGACGGGAGTACAGATACGCAGTATTTT.

For this clonotype: A read error may be the cause here, since a much bigger clone is one base away. The chain is built from TRBV10-3 and TRBJ2-7; the D call may be TRBD1 or TRBD2 (5 bases each). The CDR3 consists of 16 residues. Germline CDR1 reads ENHRY; CDR2 reads SYGVKD. Trimming took off 3 bases at V and 7 bases at J, with 22 bases between the two ends. The CDR3 DNA is TGTGCCATCAGTGATCGGATCAGGCCAGGGAGAGGAGAGCAGTACTTC. This translates into CAISDRIRPGRGEQYF.

This clonotype has only a few counts. The CDR3 is CASSWTGNPNQPQHF. The CDR3 DNA sequence: TGCGCCAGCAGCTGGACAGGAAATCCCAATCAGCCCCAGCATTTT. This chain joins TRBV5-1 and TRBJ1-5; 7 bases are shared with TRBD1. Looked up from germline, CDR1 is SGHRS and CDR2 is YFSETQ. V shed 3 bases and J 3 bases; nucleotides not matched to a gene: 6. The CDR3 covers 15 residues.

This chain connects TRBV4-3 to TRBJ2-3, with D possibly being TRBD2 (5 bases). The CDR3 loop spans 15 amino acids. The germline V and J ends were trimmed by 0 bases and 5 bases, with 12 bases remaining between them. The germline gives CDR1 LGHNA, CDR2 YSLEER. CDR3 sequence: CASSQDWGDRDTQYF. CDR3 DNA: TGCGCCAGCAGCCAAGATTGGGGAGATAGAGATACGCAGTATTTT.

Regarding this clonotype: This may come from a read error, since a much larger clone is one base off. J is TRBJ2-5 and V is TRBV11-3, with D hard to call. TRBJ2-7 matches the DNA end more closely, so the J call is doubtful. Germline V gives CDR1 SGHNT, CDR2 YENEEA. This CDR3 has 14 residues. The CDR3 DNA follows: TGTGCCAGCAGCCCCCGGACGGCCCCCTGCGAGCAGTACTTC. It is translated as CASSPRTAPCEQYF.

The chain carries TRBV6-6 and TRBJ1-5; D unresolved. Trimming cost V 5 bases and J 7 bases, with 9 bases left between them. The length of the CDR3 is 12 residues. Germline V gene sequence: CDR1 MNHNY, CDR2 SVGAGI (reference sequence). Here the CDR3 DNA reads TGTGCCAGCAGTAACCCGGGCCAGCCCCAGCATTTT. This gives the protein CASSNPGQPQHF.

The V call is TRBV7-2, the J call TRBJ1-2; weak D call: TRBD1 (5 bases). Germline V gene sequence: CDR1 SGHTA, CDR2 FQGNSA. The CDR3 runs 14 residues. Trimming stripped 3 bases from V and 6 bases from J, with 14 bases between. The CDR3 reads CASSLGTDLNGYTF. For the CDR3, the DNA is TGTGCCAGCAGCTTGGGGACGGACCTCAATGGCTACACCTTC.

The V and J genes are TRBV20-1 and TRBJ1-4; unclear D gene. CDR3 length equals 16 residues. Germline assignment: CDR1 DFQATT and CDR2 SNEGSKA (reference sequence). V was pared by 1 base and J by 7 bases, with 19 bases between. CDR3 sequence (DNA): TGCAGTGCTAGAGTTACGGGCCTCCGAGAGGGTGAAAAACTGTTTTTT. This codes for CSARVTGLREGEKLFF.

The chain has TRBV10-3 and TRBJ2-3, with 10 bases identical to TRBD2. Unmatched junction bases numbered 11, after V lost 8 bases and J lost 3 bases. Germline values: CDR1 ENHRY, CDR2 SYGVKD. CDR3 length: 16 amino acids. Written as DNA, the CDR3 is TGTGCCATCCAACCGGGAACTAGCGGGATAACAGATACGCAGTATTTT. As protein: CAIQPGTSGITDTQYF.

This clonotype was recorded many times. The chain combines TRBV4-2 with TRBJ2-1, with 11 bases that match TRBD2. The V gene end was trimmed by 2 bases and the J gene end by 4 bases; junction bases not matched to a gene: 4. Germline V gene lookup returns CDR1 LGHNA and CDR2 YNFKEQ. There are 16 residues in the CDR3. The CDR3 sequence is CASSQSGTSGYNEQFF. CDR3 DNA sequence: TGTGCCAGCAGCCAATCCGGGACTAGCGGTTACAATGAGCAGTTCTTC.

The chain employs TRBV2 and TRBJ2-2, with unresolved D. The V end was cut by 4 bases, the J end by 6 bases, with 9 bases between. Germline V gene sequence: CDR1 SNHLY, CDR2 FYNNEI. The CDR3 is 13 amino acids. CDR3 amino acids: CASSAGLSGELFF. The CDR3 DNA is TGTGCCAGCAGTGCGGGCCTCTCCGGGGAGCTGTTTTTT.

The chain has TRBV6-2 or TRBV6-3 and TRBJ2-1; TRBD2 matches 8 bases. Germline CDR1 and CDR2: MNHEY and SVGEGT. The CDR3 runs to 14 residues. After removal of 6 bases from V and 6 bases from J, the junction contained 7 bases not matched to a gene. In DNA form, the CDR3 reads TGTGCCAGCAGGGCGGGCGGGGGGTTCAATGAGCAGTTCTTC. The encoded protein is CASRAGGGFNEQFF.

The chain is built from TRBV29-1 and TRBJ2-1, with 11 bases fitting TRBD1. The CDR3 covers 14 residues. Germline loops: CDR1 SQVTM, CDR2 ANQGSEA. With V trimmed by 3 bases and J by 8 bases, 6 bases remained unmatched. The CDR3 protein is CSVDPGQGGDEQFF. In DNA form, the CDR3 reads TGCAGCGTTGACCCGGGACAGGGGGGGGATGAGCAGTTCTTC.

In its sample, this clonotype was seen many times. The chain uses TRBV27 and TRBJ2-1; the D is unclear. The CDR3 is made up of 12 amino acids. Trimming took off 6 bases at V and 0 bases at J, with 3 bases between the two ends. CDR1 and CDR2 from the germline V gene are MNHEY and SMNVEV (reference sequence). The CDR3 region is CASSRSYNEQFF. The DNA for the CDR3 is TGTGCCAGCAGCCGCTCCTACAATGAGCAGTTCTTC.

The DNA for the CDR3 is TGTGCCAGCTCACCGGAGGGGCTTTCCTACGAGCAGTACTTC. Amino acids: CASSPEGLSYEQYF. V usage is TRBV18 and J usage is TRBJ2-7; D perhaps matches TRBD2 (6 bases). V dropped 3 bases and J dropped 1 base, with 10 bases sitting between them. Germline V CDR1 and CDR2: KGHSH, LQKENI. CDR3 length: 14 residues.

Of note for this clonotype: A much larger clone is a single base away; this may be a read error. V and J are TRBV10-3 and TRBJ2-5; TRBD2 is a possible D gene (6 bases). Trimming pared 0 bases from V and 11 bases from J, leaving 25 bases between. The CDR3 covers 17 residues. Germline V gene sequence: CDR1 ENHRY, CDR2 SYGVKD. The CDR3 is CAISESEQLALNNEQYF. The DNA for the CDR3 is TGTGCCATCAGTGAGTCCGAACAGCTAGCGCTAAACAATGAGCAGTACTTC.

In this sample, this clonotype turned up a few times. The chain couples TRBV7-2 to TRBJ1-4; unclear D gene. Germline V lookup: CDR1 SGHTA, CDR2 FQGNSA. The CDR3 runs to 12 residues. Between the trimmed V and J ends, which lost 8 bases and 8 bases, there was a span of 12 bases. The DNA for the CDR3 is TGTGCCAGCTCGGGGTTTAGGGAAAAACTGTTTTTT. Its translation is CASSGFREKLFF.

The CDR3 loop reads CASSPTPTETQYF. Here the CDR3 DNA reads TGCGCCAGCAGTCCGACCCCGACGGAGACCCAGTACTTC. V and J are TRBV5-1 and TRBJ2-5; D not certain. CDR1 and CDR2 (germline): SGHRS, YFSETQ. V lost 5 bases and J 5 bases, leaving 13 bases between the germline ends. The CDR3 contains 13 residues.

The CDR3 region has the DNA TGTGCCAGCTCACCCCCTAATACCAACTATGGCTACACCTTC. It specifies CASSPPNTNYGYTF. The rearrangement links TRBV18 to TRBJ1-2; D gene uncertain. Germline V gives CDR1 KGHSH, CDR2 LQKENI. Trimming removed 3 bases at V and 2 bases at J, with 10 bases between. CDR3 length equals 14 residues.

This chain uses TRBV20-1 with TRBJ1-4; the D gene is possibly TRBD1 (6 bases). The CDR3 totals 14 residues. The V gene lost 4 bases and the J gene lost 4 bases, with 13 bases spanning the gap. The V gene's germline CDR1 is DFQATT and CDR2 SNEGSKA (reference sequence). Here the CDR3 reads CSATQQGFNEKLFF. The CDR3, as DNA: TGCAGTGCTACTCAACAGGGCTTTAATGAAAAACTGTTTTTT.

This clonotype was counted once. V and J are TRBV20-1 and TRBJ2-4, with D unresolved. Trimming stripped 4 bases from V and 13 bases from J, with 20 bases between. Germline V lookup: CDR1 DFQATT, CDR2 SNEGSKA (reference sequence). The CDR3 spans 13 residues. CDR3 sequence reads: CSANGPNPNVQYF. In DNA form, the CDR3 reads TGCAGTGCTAACGGGCCTAACCCCAACGTGCAGTACTTC.